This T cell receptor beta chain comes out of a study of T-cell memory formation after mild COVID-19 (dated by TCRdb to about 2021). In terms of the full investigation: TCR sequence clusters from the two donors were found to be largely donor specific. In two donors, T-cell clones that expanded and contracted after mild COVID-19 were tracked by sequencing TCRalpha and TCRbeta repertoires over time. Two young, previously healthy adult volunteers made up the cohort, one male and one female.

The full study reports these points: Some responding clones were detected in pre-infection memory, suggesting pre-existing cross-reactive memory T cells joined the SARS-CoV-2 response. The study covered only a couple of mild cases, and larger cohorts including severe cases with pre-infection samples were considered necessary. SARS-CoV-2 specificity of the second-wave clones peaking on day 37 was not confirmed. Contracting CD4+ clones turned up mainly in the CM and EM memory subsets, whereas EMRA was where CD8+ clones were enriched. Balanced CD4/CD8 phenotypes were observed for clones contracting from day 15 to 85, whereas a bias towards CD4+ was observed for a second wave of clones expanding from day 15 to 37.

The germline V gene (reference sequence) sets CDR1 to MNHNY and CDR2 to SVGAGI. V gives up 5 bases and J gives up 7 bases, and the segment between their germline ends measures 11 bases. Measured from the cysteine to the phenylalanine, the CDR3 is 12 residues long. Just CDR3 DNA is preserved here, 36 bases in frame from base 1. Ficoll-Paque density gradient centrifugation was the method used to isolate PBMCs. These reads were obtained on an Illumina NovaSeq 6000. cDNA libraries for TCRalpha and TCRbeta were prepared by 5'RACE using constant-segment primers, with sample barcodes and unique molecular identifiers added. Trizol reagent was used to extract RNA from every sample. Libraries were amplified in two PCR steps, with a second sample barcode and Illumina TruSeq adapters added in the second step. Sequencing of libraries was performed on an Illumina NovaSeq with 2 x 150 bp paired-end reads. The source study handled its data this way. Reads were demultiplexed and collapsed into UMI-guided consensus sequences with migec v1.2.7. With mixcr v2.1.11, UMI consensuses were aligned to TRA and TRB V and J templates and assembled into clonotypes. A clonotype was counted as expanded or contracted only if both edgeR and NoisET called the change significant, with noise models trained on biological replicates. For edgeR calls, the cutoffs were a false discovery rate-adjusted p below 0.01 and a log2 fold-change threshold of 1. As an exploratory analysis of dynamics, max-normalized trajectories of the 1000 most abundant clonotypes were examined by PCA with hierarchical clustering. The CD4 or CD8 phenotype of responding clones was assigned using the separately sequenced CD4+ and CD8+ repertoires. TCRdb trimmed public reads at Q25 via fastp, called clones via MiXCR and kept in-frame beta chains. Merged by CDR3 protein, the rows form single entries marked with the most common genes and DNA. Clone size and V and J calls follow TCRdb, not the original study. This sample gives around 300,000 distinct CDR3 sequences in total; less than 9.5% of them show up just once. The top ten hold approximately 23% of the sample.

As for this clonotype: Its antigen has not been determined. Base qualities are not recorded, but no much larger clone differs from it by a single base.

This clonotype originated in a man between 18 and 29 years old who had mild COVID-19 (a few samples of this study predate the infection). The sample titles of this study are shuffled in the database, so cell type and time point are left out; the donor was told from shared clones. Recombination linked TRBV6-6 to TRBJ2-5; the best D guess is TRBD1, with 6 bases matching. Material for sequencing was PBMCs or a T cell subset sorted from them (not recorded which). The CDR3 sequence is CASSLQGTTQYF. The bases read TGTGCCAGCAGTCTACAGGGTACGACCCAGTACTTC.